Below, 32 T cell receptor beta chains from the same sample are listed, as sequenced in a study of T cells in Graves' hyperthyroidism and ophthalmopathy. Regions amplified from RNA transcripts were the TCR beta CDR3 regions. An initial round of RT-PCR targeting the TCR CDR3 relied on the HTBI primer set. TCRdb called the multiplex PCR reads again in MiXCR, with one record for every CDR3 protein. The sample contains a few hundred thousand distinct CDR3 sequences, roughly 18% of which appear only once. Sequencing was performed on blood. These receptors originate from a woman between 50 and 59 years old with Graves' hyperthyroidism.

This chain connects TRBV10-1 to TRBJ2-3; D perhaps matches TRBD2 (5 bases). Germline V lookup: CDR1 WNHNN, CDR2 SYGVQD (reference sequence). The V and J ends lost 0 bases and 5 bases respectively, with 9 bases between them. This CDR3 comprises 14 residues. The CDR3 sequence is CASSESQAGDTQYF. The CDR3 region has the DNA TGCGCCAGCAGTGAGTCGCAGGCGGGAGATACGCAGTATTTT.

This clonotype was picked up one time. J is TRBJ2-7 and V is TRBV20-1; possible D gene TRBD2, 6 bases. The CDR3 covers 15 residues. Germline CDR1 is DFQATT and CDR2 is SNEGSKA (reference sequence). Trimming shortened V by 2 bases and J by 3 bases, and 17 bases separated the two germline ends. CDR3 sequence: CSARPSVAALYEQYF. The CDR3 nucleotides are TGCAGTGCTAGACCGTCGGTAGCGGCCCTCTACGAGCAGTACTTC.

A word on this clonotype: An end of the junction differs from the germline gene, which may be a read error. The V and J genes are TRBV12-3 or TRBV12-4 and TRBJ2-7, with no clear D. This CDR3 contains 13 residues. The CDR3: CVSSLVEDYEQYF. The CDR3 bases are TGTGTCAGCAGTTTAGTTGAGGACTACGAGCAGTACTTC.

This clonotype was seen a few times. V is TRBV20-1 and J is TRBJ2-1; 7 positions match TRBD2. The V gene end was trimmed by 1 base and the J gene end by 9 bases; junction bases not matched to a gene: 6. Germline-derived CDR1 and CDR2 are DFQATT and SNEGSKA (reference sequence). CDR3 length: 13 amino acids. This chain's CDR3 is CSARVGTIREQFF. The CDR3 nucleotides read TGCAGTGCTAGAGTCGGGACTATTCGTGAGCAGTTCTTC.

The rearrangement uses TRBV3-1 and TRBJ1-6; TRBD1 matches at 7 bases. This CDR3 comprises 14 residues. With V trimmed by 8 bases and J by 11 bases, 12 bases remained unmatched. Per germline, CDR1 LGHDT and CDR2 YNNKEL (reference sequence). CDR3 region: CASRRQGTHTPLHF. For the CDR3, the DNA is TGTGCCAGCCGCCGACAGGGCACGCACACACCCCTCCACTTT. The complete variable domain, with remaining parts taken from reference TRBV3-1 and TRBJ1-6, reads DTAVSQTPKYLVTQMGNDKSIKCEQNLGHDTMYWYKQDSKKFLKIMFSYNNKELIINETVPNRFSPKSPDKAHLNLHINSLELGDSAVYFCASRRQGTHTPLHFGNGTRLTVT.

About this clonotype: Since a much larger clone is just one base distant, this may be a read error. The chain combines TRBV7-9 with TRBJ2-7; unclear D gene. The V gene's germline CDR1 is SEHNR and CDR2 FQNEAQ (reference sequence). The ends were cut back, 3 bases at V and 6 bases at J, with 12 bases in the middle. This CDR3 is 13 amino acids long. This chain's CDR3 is CASSFPQRGEQYV. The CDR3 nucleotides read TGTGCCAGCAGCTTCCCGCAGAGAGGCGAGCAGTACGTC.

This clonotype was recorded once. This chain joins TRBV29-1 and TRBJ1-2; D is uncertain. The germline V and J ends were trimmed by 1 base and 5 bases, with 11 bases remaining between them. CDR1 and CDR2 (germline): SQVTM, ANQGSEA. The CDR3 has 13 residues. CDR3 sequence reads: CSVEAAQEYGYTF. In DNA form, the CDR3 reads TGCAGCGTTGAAGCTGCCCAGGAGTATGGCTACACCTTC.

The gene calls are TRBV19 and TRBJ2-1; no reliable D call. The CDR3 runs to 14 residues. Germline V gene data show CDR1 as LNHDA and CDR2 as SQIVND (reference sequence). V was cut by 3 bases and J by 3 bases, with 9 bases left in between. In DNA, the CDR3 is TGTGCCAGTAGTATTGGGCAGGACTACAATGAGCAGTTCTTC. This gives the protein CASSIGQDYNEQFF.

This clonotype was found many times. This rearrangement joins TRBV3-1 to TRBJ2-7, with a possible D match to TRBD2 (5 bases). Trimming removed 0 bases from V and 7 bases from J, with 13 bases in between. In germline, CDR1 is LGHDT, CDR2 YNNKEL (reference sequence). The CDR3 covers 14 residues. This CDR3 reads CASSQEVRDWEQYF. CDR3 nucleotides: TGTGCCAGCAGCCAAGAGGTGAGGGATTGGGAGCAGTACTTC.

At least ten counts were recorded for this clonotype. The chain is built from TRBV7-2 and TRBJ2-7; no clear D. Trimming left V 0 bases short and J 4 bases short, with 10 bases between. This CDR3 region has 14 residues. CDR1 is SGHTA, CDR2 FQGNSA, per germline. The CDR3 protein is CASSLAPGEYEQYF. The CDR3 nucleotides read TGTGCCAGCAGCTTAGCTCCAGGTGAATACGAGCAGTACTTC.

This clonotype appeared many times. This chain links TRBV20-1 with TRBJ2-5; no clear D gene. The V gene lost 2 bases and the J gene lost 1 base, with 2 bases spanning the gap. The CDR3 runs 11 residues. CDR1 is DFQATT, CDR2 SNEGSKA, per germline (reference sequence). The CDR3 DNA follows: TGCAGTGCTAGATTCCAAGAGACCCAGTACTTC. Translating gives CSARFQETQYF.

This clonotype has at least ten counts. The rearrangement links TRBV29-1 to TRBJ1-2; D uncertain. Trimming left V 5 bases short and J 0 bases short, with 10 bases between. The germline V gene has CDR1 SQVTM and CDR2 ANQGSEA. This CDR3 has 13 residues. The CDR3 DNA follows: TGCAGCGTTCCGGCAGAGACTAACTATGGCTACACCTTC. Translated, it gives CSVPAETNYGYTF.

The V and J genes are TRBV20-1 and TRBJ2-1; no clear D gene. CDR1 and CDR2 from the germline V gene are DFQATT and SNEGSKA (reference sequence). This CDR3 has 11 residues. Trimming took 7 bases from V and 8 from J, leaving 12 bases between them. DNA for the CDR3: TGCAGTGTCAGCTCTGCATATGAGCAGTTCTTC. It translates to CSVSSAYEQFF.

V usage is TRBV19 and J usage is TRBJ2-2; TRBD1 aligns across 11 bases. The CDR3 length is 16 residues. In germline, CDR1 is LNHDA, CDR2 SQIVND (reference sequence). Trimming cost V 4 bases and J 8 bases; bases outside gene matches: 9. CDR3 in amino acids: CASSTYGTGGSGELFF. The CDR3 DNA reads TGTGCCAGTAGTACCTACGGGACAGGGGGTAGTGGGGAGCTGTTTTTT.

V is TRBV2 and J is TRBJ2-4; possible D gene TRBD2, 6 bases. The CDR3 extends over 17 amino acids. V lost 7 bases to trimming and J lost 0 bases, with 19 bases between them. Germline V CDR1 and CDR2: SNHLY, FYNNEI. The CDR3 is CASKWRAAFGAKNIQYF. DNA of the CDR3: TGTGCCAGCAAGTGGAGGGCGGCTTTTGGAGCCAAAAACATTCAGTACTTC.

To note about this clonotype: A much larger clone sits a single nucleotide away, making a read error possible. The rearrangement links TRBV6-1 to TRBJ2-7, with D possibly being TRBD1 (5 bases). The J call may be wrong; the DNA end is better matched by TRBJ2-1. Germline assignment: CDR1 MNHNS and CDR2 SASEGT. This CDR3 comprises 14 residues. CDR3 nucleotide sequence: TGTGCCAGCAGAAGGGGTGGCCCTTCCTACGAGCAGTTCTTC. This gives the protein CASRRGGPSYEQFF.

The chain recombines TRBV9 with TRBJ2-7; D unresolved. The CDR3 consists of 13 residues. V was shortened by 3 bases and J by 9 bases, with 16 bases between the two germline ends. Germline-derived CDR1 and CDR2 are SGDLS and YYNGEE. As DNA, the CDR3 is TGTGCCAGCAGCGGCTTTGAAGGGTTGGGGCAGTACGTC. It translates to CASSGFEGLGQYV.

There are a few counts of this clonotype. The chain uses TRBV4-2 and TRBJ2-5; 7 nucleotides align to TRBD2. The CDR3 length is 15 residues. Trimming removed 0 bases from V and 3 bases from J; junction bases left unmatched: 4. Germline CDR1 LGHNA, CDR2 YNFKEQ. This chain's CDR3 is CASSQDDLAEETQYF. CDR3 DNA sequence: TGTGCCAGCAGCCAAGATGATCTAGCGGAAGAGACCCAGTACTTC.

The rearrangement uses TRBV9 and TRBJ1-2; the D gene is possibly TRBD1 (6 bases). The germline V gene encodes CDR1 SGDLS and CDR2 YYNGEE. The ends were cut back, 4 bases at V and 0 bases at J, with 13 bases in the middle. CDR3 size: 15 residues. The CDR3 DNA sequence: TGTGCCAGCAGCCCTGGGGGCCCTTCTAACTATGGCTACACCTTC. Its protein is CASSPGGPSNYGYTF.

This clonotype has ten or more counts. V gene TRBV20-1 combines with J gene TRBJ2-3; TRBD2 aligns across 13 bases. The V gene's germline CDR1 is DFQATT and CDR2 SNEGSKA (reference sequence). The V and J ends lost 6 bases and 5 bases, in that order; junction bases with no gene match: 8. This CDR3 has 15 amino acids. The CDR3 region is CSAPGLAGVVDTQYF. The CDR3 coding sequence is TGCAGTGCCCCCGGACTAGCGGGAGTGGTAGATACGCAGTATTTT.

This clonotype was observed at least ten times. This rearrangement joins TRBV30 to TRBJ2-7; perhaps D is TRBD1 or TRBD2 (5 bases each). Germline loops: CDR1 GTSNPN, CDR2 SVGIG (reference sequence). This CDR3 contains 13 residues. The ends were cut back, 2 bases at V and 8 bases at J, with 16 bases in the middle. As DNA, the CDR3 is TGTGCCTGGAGTCCCCGGGGACCCGGGAAGCAGTACGTC. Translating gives CAWSPRGPGKQYV.

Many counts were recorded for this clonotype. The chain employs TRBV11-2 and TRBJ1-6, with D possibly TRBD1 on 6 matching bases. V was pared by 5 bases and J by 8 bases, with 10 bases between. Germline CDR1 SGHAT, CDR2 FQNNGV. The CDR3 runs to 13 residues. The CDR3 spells CASSQWTDSPLHF. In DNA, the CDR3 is TGTGCCAGCAGCCAATGGACAGATTCACCCCTCCACTTT.

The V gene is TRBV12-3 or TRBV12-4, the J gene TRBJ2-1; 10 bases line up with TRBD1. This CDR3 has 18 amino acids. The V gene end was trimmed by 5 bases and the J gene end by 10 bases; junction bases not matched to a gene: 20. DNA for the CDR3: TGTGCCAGCAGTCCCCGAACCGGGACAGGGGTTTCCGTAAGGGAGCAGTTCTTC. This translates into CASSPRTGTGVSVREQFF.

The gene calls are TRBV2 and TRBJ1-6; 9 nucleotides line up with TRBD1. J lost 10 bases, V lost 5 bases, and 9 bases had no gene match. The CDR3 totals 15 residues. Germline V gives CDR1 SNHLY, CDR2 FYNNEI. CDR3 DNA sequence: TGTGCCAGCAGTATACAGGGGGCTTTACAATCACCCCTCCACTTT. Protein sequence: CASSIQGALQSPLHF.

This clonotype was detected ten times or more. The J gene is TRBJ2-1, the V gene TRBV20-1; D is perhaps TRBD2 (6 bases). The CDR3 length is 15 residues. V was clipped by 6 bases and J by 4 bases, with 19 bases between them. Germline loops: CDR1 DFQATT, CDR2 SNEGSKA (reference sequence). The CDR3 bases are TGCAGTGCGGTTCCCCTTATAGCGGTATACAATGAGCAGTTCTTC. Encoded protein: CSAVPLIAVYNEQFF.

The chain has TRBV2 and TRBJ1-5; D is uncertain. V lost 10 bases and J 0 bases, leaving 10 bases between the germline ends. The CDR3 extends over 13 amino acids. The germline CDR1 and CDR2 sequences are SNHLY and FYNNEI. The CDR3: CATAAFSNQPQHF. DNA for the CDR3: TGTGCCACCGCCGCTTTTAGCAATCAGCCCCAGCATTTT.

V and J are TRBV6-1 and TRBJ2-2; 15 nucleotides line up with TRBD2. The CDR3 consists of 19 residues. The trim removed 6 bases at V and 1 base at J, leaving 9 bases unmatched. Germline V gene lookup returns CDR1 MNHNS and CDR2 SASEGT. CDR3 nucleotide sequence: TGTGCCAGCAGCCCGGGACTAGCGGGGGGCCGCTGGAACACCGGGGAGCTGTTTTTT. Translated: CASSPGLAGGRWNTGELFF.

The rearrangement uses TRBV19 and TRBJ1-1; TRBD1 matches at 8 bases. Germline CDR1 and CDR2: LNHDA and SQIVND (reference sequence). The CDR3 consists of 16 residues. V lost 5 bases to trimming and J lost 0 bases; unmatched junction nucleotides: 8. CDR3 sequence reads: CASSLQGGLMNTEAFF. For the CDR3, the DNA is TGTGCCAGTAGTTTACAGGGGGGGCTGATGAACACTGAAGCTTTCTTT. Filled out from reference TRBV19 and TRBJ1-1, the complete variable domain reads DGGITQSPKYLFRKEGQNVTLSCEQNLNHDAMYWYRQDPGQGLRLIYYSQIVNDFQKGDIAEGYSVSREKKESFPLTVTSAQKNPTAFYLCASSLQGGLMNTEAFFGQGTRLTVV.

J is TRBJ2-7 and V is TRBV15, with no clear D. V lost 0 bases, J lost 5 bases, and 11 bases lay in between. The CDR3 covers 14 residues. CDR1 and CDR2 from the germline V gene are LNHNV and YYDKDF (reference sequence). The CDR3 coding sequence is TGTGCCACCAGCAGAGATCTTGTTCCGGACGAGCAGTACGTC. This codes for CATSRDLVPDEQYV.

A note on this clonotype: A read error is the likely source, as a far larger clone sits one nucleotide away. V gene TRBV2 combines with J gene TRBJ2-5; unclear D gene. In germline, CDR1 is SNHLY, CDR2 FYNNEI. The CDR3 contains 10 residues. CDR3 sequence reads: CASSEEAQYF. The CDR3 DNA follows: TGTGCCAGCAGTGAAGAGGCCCAGTACTTC.

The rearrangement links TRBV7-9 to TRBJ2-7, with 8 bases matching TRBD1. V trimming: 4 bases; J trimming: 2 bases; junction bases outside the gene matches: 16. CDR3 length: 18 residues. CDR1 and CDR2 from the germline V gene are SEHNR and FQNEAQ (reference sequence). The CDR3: CASSSILSDRVFPYEQYF. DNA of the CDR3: TGTGCCAGCAGCTCAATACTCTCGGACAGGGTATTCCCCTACGAGCAGTACTTC.

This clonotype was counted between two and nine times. The DNA for the CDR3 is TGTGCCAGCAGTCTAAATACCGGGACTAGCTCAATCAGGGTGCAGTTCTTC. It is translated as CASSLNTGTSSIRVQFF. The chain joins TRBV12-3 or TRBV12-4 to TRBJ2-1; 9 bases map to TRBD2. The CDR3 spans 17 residues. V lost 5 bases and J lost 12; bases outside the gene matches: 20.